The subject of this entry is one T cell receptor beta chain. It lacks a known antigen. Base qualities are missing; no much larger clone stands one base away. The sample originates from a study of control samples from healthy donors and cancer patients (TCRdb year 2020). Library preparation was by the immunoSEQ multiplex PCR assay. The immuneACCESS repertoire file appears here via TCRdb, limited to in-frame rearrangements. These files lack a portion of the clones; in checked studies, under half of the deficit traces to unresolved V genes, and the cause of the others is not known. The sample data list about 120,000 clones, and over 90% of these were observed just once. The ten top clones hold about 2.6% of the sample. Here V drops 8 bases and J drops 5 bases, and the junction holds 5 bases not matched to any gene. From cysteine to phenylalanine, the CDR3 is 12 amino acids long. The retained sequence is limited to the CDR3, 36 bases, with the frame set at the first base. The germline V gene (reference sequence) gives CDR1 as MNHEY and CDR2 as SMNVEV.

The rearrangement combines TRBV27 with TRBJ2-5; 7 central bases correspond to TRBD1. The sequence came from a man aged 25-45 years in good health. The sequenced sample consisted of blood. The DNA is TGTGCCAGCGGACAGGCATGGGAGACCCAGTACTTC. It specifies CASGQAWETQYF.